The clone carrying this TCR beta chain appeared once. Its antigen is still unknown. This sample includes further DNA sequences coding for the same CDR3. The entry originates in a study of shared clonotypes between healthy human individuals. Cells designated naive CD8 were CD45RO-negative and were positively selected for CCR7, with terminally differentiated effector memory CD45RA+ cells excluded. Trimming pared 0 bases from V and 0 bases from J, leaving 6 bases between. Germline assignment: CDR1 GTSNPN and CDR2 SVGIG (reference sequence). CDR3 length: 14 amino acids. The material for each subset, its genomic DNA, was split evenly across several immunoSEQ plates. Sequencing was performed with immunoSEQ multiplex PCR; in TCRdb, only in-frame clones are kept and a portion is missing. The top ten hold over 0.09% of the sample, which has around 550,000 clones, 85% to 95% seen once. Regarding the study as a whole: Larger estimated richness was generally recorded for naive subsets relative to memory subsets.

The sequenced sample consisted of naive CD8+ T cells sorted from blood. The TCR originated in a woman in her thirties in good health. V usage is TRBV30 and J usage is TRBJ1-5; unclear D gene. For the CDR3, the DNA is TGTGCCTGGAGTGTAGGCGTTAGCAATCAGCCCCAGCATTTT. Translating gives CAWSVGVSNQPQHF.